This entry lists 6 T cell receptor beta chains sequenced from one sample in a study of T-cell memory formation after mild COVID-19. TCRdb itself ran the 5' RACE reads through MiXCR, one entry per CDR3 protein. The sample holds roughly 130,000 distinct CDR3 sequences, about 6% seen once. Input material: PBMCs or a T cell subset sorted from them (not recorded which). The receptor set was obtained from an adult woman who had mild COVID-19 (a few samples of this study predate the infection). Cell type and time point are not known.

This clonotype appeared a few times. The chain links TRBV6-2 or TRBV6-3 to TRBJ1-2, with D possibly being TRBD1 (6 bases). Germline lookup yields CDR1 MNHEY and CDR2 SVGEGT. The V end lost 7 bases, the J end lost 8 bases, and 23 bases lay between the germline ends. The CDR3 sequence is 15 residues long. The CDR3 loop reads CASTRGGQGSGGYTF. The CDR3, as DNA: TGTGCCAGCACACGCGGGGGCCAGGGGTCTGGCGGCTACACCTTC.

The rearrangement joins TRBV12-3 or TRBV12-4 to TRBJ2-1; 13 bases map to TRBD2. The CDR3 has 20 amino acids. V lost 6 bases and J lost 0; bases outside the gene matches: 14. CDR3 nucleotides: TGTGCCAGCAGGGGCCACGGACTAGCGGGGGCAAAAAGCTCCTACAATGAGCAGTTCTTC. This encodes CASRGHGLAGAKSSYNEQFF.

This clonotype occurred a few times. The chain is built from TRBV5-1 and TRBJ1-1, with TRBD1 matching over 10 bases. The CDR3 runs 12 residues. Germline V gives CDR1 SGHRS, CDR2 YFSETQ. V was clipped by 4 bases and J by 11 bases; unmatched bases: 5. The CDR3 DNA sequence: TGCGCCAGCAGCCCCGACAGGGGGCACGCTTTCTTT. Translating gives CASSPDRGHAFF.

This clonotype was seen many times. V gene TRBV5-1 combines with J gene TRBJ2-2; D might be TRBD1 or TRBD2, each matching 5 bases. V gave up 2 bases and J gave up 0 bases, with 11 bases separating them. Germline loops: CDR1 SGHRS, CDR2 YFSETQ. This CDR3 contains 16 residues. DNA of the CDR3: TGCGCCAGCAGCTTACCCGGGGCGGCGAACACCGGGGAGCTGTTTTTT. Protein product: CASSLPGAANTGELFF.

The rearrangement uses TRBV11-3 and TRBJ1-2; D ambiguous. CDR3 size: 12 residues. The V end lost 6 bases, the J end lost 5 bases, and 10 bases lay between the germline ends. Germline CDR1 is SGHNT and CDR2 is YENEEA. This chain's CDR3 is CASSSTQYGYTF. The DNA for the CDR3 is TGTGCCAGCAGTTCCACCCAGTATGGCTACACCTTC.

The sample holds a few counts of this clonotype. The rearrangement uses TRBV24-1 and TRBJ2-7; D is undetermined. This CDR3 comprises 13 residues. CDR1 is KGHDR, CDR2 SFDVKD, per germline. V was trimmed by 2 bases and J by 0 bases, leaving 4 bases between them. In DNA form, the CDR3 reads TGTGCCACCAGTGATTGGGACTCCTACGAGCAGTACTTC. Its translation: CATSDWDSYEQYF.